The subject of this entry is one T cell receptor beta chain. The antigen this receptor binds is unknown. Base qualities are not recorded, but no much larger clone differs from it by a single base. This sample stems from a study of long-term antiretroviral therapy in people with HIV (dated by TCRdb to the early 2020s). Regarding the complete study: The earliest samples were collected about a decade before the 2015 WHO recommendation for immediate ART, when ART was typically delayed until CD4 counts fell. No cross-contamination during QIAcube processing was shown when test extractions of a monoclonal T-cell line were performed alongside fewer than 40 polyclonal samples. About a third of the roughly 30 participants with HIV were female. The cohort contributed about 180 cryopreserved PBMC samples from 30 adults with confirmed HIV infection, collected serially over a mean of around 6 years (range 1-12). A retrospective serial study tested whether ART initiation and durable HIV suppression were associated with changes in peripheral blood TRB repertoire composition and diversity.

Measured from the cysteine to the phenylalanine, the CDR3 is 14 residues long. The DNA shown is the 42-base CDR3, in frame from base 1. The germline V gene yields SGHRS for CDR1 and YFSETQ for CDR2. The junction shows trimming of 1 base on V and 2 bases on J, plus 7 bases between the germline ends. Participants were included only if at least one PBMC sample before ART initiation and at least two post-ART samples were available. Every participant with HIV received treatment in the United States of America. Before DNA extraction, cryopreserved samples of roughly 0.95-10 million PBMC were thawed and washed. At the time of the earliest PBMC sample, participants with HIV were aged between roughly 20 and 60 years. Per participant, PBMC samples came from 1-4 timepoints prior to ART initiation and 2-8 timepoints following ART initiation, for a median of 7 samples. For every participant, serial HIV viral load, CD4+ T-cell count, ART history and demographic data were obtained. Genomic DNA was extracted from unsorted PBMC with a Qiagen kit on a QIAcube, processed in batches of 12 samples.

The immunoSEQ hsTCRB v3.0 assay was used at survey level resolution to sequence the TRB variable region. A depth of roughly 35,000-50,000 T-cell genomes per sample was targeted for TRB sequencing. An Illumina MiSeq with a v3 150-cycle kit was used to sequence the pooled TRB libraries. Per the source publication's procedure: Analysis of repertoires was carried out in R inside a reproducible Nextflow workflow spanning QC, data transformation and analysis. Custom analyses were implemented in LymphoSeq2, an R package for AIRR-Seq data exploration. A handful of samples that produced fewer than 5000 total TRB sequences were removed, so some 190 HIV repertoires were analyzed. Among the 170 to 200 HIV repertoires that were kept, almost 60 were collected before ART initiation and about 130 were collected after ART initiation. Each repertoire was downsampled to 5000 TRB nucleotide sequences, and summary statistics were averaged across 100 downsampling iterations. TRB sequences were retained for analysis only if CDR3 regions of at least seven amino acids were present. Diversity was measured with a Shannon entropy-derived clonality score and the Gini coefficient. In the repertoire networks, any two of the top 5000 CDR3 amino acid sequences were connected whenever the two sequences differed by an edit distance of one. For TRB CDR3 amino acid sequences, antigen specificity groups and MHC restriction were predicted with GLIPH2. Known CMV, EBV, HIV or tissue antigen associations were flagged by matching CDR3 amino acid sequences against VDJdb and McPAS-TCR. Pre-ART, post-ART and control groups were compared with Wilcoxon signed-rank tests and Holm-Bonferroni correction. This is the immuneACCESS table as TCRdb keeps it, with only in-frame sequences that have V and J called. A part of the clones is gone; compared with another copy, unresolved V genes explain less than half, and the rest is unexplained. V and J calls and clone size are copied from that table; D and trimming were computed from the DNA. Here the sample has about 18,000 clones; approximately 80% occur a single time. Of the sample, 15% to 20% falls within the top ten clones.

What the study reported, not specific to this receptor: Owing to limited PBMC availability, only the TCR beta chain was sequenced, without alpha chain pairing. HIV repertoires had narrower CDR3 length ranges than controls, and the network structure suggested an antigen-experienced repertoire that shifted only slightly toward naive after ART. The samples span the years 2004 to 2017, and the ART regimens used at that time may not be as effective as current regimens. At every time point, the repertoire was dominated by expanded TRB clones first identified before ART initiation, although this dominance fluctuated and, in many PLHIV, declined after ART. No data were available on ART adherence, viral resistance or therapy changes, limiting inferences about post-ART repertoire changes. Because pre-ART samples had limited cell numbers, unsorted PBMC were profiled rather than sorted CD4+ and CD8+ T cells. A significant increase in TRB diversity was found to be associated with ART initiation, although TRB diversity was observed to remain significantly below that of transplant donor controls even after long-term ART.

The starting material was unsorted PBMCs, obtained 0.6 years after starting antiretroviral therapy. The receptor chain draws on TRBV5-1 and TRBJ1-3, with no D gene named confidently. The source of this sequence is a woman aged 18-29 years with HIV. The DNA sequence is given as TGCGCCAGCAGCTTGAGTGGAACTGGAAACACCATATATTTT. Its protein product is CASSLSGTGNTIYF.